This TCR beta chain was recorded in a study of blood T cell repertoires in COVID-19. Study as a whole: Samples representing acute and convalescent COVID-19 were sourced from the United States, Italy and Spain.

Method: immunoSEQ multiplex PCR; TCRdb's copy keeps in-frame clones and lacks some. The top ten hold 7% to 9% of the sample, which has 180,000 or so clones, about 80% seen once. The sample taken for sequencing was PBMCs or T cells enriched from blood (not recorded which). The source of this sequence is a man aged 35-49 years who had recovered from COVID-19.

The CDR3 is CASSYPAGYGYTF. In DNA, the CDR3 is TGTGCCAGCAGTTACCCCGCAGGCTATGGCTACACCTTC. The chain links TRBV6-2 or TRBV6-3 to TRBJ1-2, with no clear D. The CDR3 extends over 13 amino acids. V shed 2 bases and J shed 4 bases, with 8 bases lying between them. The germline CDR1 and CDR2 sequences are MNHEY and SVGEGT.